The clone carrying this T cell receptor (beta chain) was recorded a few times. The patients, who ranged from 18 to 65 in age, presented with newly diagnosed hyperthyroidism lasting under 2 months. Reasons for excluding patients were uncontrolled infection, other autoimmune disease, pregnancy or lactation. These data originate in a study of T cells in Graves' hyperthyroidism and ophthalmopathy. Germline CDR1 and CDR2: SGHRS and YFSETQ. V shed 2 bases and J 0 bases; nucleotides not matched to a gene: 6. This CDR3 has 16 residues. Amplified TCR beta CDR3 regions derived from RNA transcripts. The HTBI primer set drove a first-round RT-PCR of the TCR CDR3. TCRdb used MiXCR to reprocess the multiplex PCR reads, holding one entry per CDR3 protein. The sample has about 720,000 distinct CDR3 sequences, under 20% seen once.

This chain uses TRBV5-1 with TRBJ2-3, with TRBD2 identical over 7 bases. This TCR was recovered from a woman aged 50 to 60 with Graves' hyperthyroidism that later progressed to Graves' ophthalmopathy. Source material: blood. This chain's CDR3 is CASSFMRGGSTDTQYF. CDR3 nucleotide sequence: TGCGCCAGCAGCTTCATGAGGGGAGGGAGCACAGATACGCAGTATTTT. Combining the CDR3 with reference TRBV5-1 and TRBJ2-3 gives the whole variable domain KAGVTQTPRYLIKTRGQQVTLSCSPISGHRSVSWYQQTPGQGLQFLFEYFSETQRNKGNFPGRFSGRQFSNSRSEMNVSTLELGDSALYLCASSFMRGGSTDTQYFGPGTRLTVL.